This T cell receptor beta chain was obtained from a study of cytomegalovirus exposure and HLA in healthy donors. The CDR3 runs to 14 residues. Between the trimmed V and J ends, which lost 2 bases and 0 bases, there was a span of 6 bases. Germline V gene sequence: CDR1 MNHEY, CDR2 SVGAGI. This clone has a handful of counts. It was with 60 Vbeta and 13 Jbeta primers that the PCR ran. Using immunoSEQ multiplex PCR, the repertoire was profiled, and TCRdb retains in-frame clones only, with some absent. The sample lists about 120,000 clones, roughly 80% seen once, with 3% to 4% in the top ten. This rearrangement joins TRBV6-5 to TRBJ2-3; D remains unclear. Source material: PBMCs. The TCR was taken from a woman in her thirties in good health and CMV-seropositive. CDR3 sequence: CASSYLSSTDTQYF. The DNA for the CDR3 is TGTGCCAGCAGTTACCTATCTAGCACAGATACGCAGTATTTT.